The 17 T cell receptor beta chains in this list originate from one sample, sequenced in a study of blood T cell repertoires in COVID-19. The method was immunoSEQ multiplex PCR; TCRdb's version includes in-frame clones alone and lacks a portion of them. The table has about 500,000 clones, approximately 89% seen once; the top ten hold over 0.7%. Specimen: peripheral blood. These receptors were obtained from a man between 18 and 29 years old with COVID-19, enrolled during active disease.

This chain connects TRBV7-2 to TRBJ2-3; 16 nucleotides agree with TRBD2. The V gene end was trimmed by 5 bases and the J gene end by 3 bases; junction bases not matched to a gene: 8. Germline V gene lookup returns CDR1 SGHTA and CDR2 FQGNSA. CDR3 length: 18 residues. The CDR3 loop reads CASSRGLAGGPWTDTQYF. The CDR3 region has the DNA TGTGCCAGCAGCAGGGGACTAGCGGGAGGGCCTTGGACAGATACGCAGTATTTT. The full variable domain, with the rest looked up from reference TRBV7-2 and TRBJ2-3, is GAGVSQSPSNKVTEKGKDVELRCDPISGHTALYWYRQSLGQGLEFLIYFQGNSAPDKSGLPSDRFSAERTGGSVSTLTIQRTQQEDSAVYLCASSRGLAGGPWTDTQYFGPGTRLTVL.

This clone was counted between two and nine times. V gene TRBV7-9 combines with J gene TRBJ2-1; 8 bases align to TRBD2. CDR3 length equals 16 residues. Germline loops: CDR1 SEHNR, CDR2 FQNEAQ (reference sequence). With 2 bases clipped from V and 7 bases from J, the junction kept 10 bases outside the gene matches. This CDR3 reads CASSLISGGPRNEQFF. The CDR3, as DNA: TGTGCCAGCAGCTTAATTTCGGGAGGGCCGAGGAATGAGCAGTTCTTC. Supplemented by reference TRBV7-9 and TRBJ2-1, the full variable domain reads DTGVSQNPRHKITKRGQNVTFRCDPISEHNRLYWYRQTLGQGPEFLTYFQNEAQLEKSRLLSDRFSAERPKGSFSTLEIQRTEQGDSAMYLCASSLISGGPRNEQFFGPGTRLTVL.

The chain uses TRBV6-5 and TRBJ1-1; D ambiguous. The V end was cut by 2 bases, the J end by 6 bases, with 10 bases between. CDR1 is MNHEY and CDR2 is SVGAGI in the germline V gene. The CDR3 is made up of 13 amino acids. CDR3 DNA: TGTGCCAGCAGTTACGAGGGTAGGGCTGAAGCTTTCTTT. Translating gives CASSYEGRAEAFF.

Details on this clone: This may be a read error, as it is one base from a much larger clone. Distinct nucleotide sequences in the sample also encode this CDR3. V and J are TRBV5-1 and TRBJ1-6; 8 bases fit TRBD1. Looked up from germline, CDR1 is SGHRS and CDR2 is YFSETQ. Unmatched junction bases numbered 6, after V lost 1 base and J lost 9 bases. The CDR3 is 15 residues long. The chain's CDR3 is CASSLSRGRGSPLHF. The CDR3, as DNA: TGCGCCAGCAGCTTGTCCAGGGGGCGAGGTTCACCCCTCCACTTT.

The table lists this clone with a few counts. For the CDR3, the DNA is TGTGCCAGCAGCTTGGCCGGGACAGGGGTCTACGAGCAGTACTTC. Translated, it gives CASSLAGTGVYEQYF. The chain combines TRBV5-4 with TRBJ2-7, with TRBD1 matching 10 bases. J gave up 3 bases and V 0 bases, and 3 bases lay outside the gene matches. This CDR3 is built from 15 residues. Per the germline V gene, CDR1 is SGHNT and CDR2 is YYREEE (reference sequence).

V gene TRBV5-1 combines with J gene TRBJ2-3, with 8 nucleotides matching TRBD2. J gave up 0 bases and V 3 bases, and 3 bases lay outside the gene matches. The CDR3 has 15 amino acids. CDR1 is SGHRS, CDR2 YFSETQ, per germline. CDR3: CASSSAGGSTDTQYF. As DNA, the CDR3 is TGCGCCAGCAGCTCCGCGGGAGGAAGCACAGATACGCAGTATTTT.

The V and J genes are TRBV12-3 or TRBV12-4 and TRBJ2-5, with D possibly matching TRBD2 (6 bases). The CDR3 has 11 residues. Trimming left V 6 bases short and J 9 bases short, with 11 bases between. In DNA form, the CDR3 reads TGTGCCAGCAGCACCGGGAGTTCCCAGTACTTC. Its protein product is CASSTGSSQYF.

The genes are TRBV11-2 and TRBJ2-7; 11 bases match TRBD2. The germline gives CDR1 SGHAT, CDR2 FQNNGV. The CDR3 covers 15 residues. V lost 3 bases to trimming and J lost 3 bases; unmatched junction nucleotides: 4. The CDR3 DNA reads as TGTGCCAGCAGCTTGGGACTAGCGGAGATCTACGAGCAGTACTTC. This gives the protein CASSLGLAEIYEQYF.

The CDR3 reads CASSSLPLAGGSYNEQFF. CDR3 coding DNA: TGCGCCAGCAGCTCCCTACCTCTAGCGGGGGGCTCCTACAATGAGCAGTTCTTC. V gene TRBV5-1 combines with J gene TRBJ2-1; 11 bases align to TRBD2. Germline CDR1 is SGHRS and CDR2 is YFSETQ. The CDR3 extends over 18 amino acids. Trimming took 3 bases from V and 0 from J; bases not matched to a gene: 8.

The chain recombines TRBV6-4 with TRBJ2-1, with 8 bases identical to TRBD2. The V segment lost 6 bases and the J segment 3 bases; nucleotides outside the gene matches: 7. Germline CDR1 reads MRHNA; CDR2 reads SNTAGT. The CDR3 extends over 15 amino acids. The CDR3 is CASSEWAGGYNEQFF. CDR3 DNA: TGTGCCAGCAGCGAATGGGCGGGAGGCTACAATGAGCAGTTCTTC.

The chain carries TRBV24-1 and TRBJ2-3; weak D call: TRBD2 (6 bases). Germline CDR1 KGHDR, CDR2 SFDVKD. This CDR3 is built from 16 residues. Trimming took 6 bases from V and 3 from J, leaving 18 bases between them. The CDR3 loop reads CATSLSGEEGTDTQYF. The DNA for the CDR3 is TGTGCCACCAGTCTATCGGGGGAGGAAGGAACAGATACGCAGTATTTT.

The chain couples TRBV2 to TRBJ2-3; 13 bases are a match to TRBD2. The germline gives CDR1 SNHLY, CDR2 FYNNEI. The V segment lost 2 bases and the J segment 5 bases; nucleotides outside the gene matches: 10. The CDR3 runs 18 residues. The chain's CDR3 is CASSESRTSGSGRDTQYF. DNA of the CDR3: TGTGCCAGCAGTGAATCTCGGACTAGCGGGAGCGGAAGAGATACGCAGTATTTT.

Only one count was recorded for this clone. The chain joins TRBV9 to TRBJ2-1; a weak D match, TRBD2 (6 bases). Germline-derived CDR1 and CDR2 are SGDLS and YYNGEE. V lost 0 bases and J 1 base, leaving 14 bases between the germline ends. The CDR3 totals 17 residues. The CDR3 region is CASSVGASDISYNEQFF. The CDR3 bases are TGTGCCAGCAGCGTAGGAGCTAGCGACATTTCCTACAATGAGCAGTTCTTC.

The count of this clone is one. J is TRBJ2-7 and V is TRBV18; TRBD1 is a possible D gene (6 bases). Germline loops: CDR1 KGHSH, CDR2 LQKENI. The CDR3 is 13 amino acids. Trimming removed 5 bases at V and 2 bases at J, with 10 bases between. The CDR3 protein is CASSYRETYEQYF. The CDR3 DNA sequence: TGTGCCAGCTCATACAGGGAGACCTACGAGCAGTACTTC.

The sample holds a few counts of this clone. The J gene is TRBJ1-2, the V gene TRBV25-1, with 9 bases matching TRBD1. The CDR3 covers 16 residues. V dropped 2 bases and J dropped 6; count of bases not matched to a gene: 10. Germline CDR1 and CDR2: MGHDK and SYGVNS. The DNA of the CDR3 is TGTGCCAGCAGTGAACTACTGGGACAGGGAATTGATGGCTACACCTTC. Protein product: CASSELLGQGIDGYTF.

The chain uses TRBV28 and TRBJ1-1; 7 bases match TRBD1. CDR1 and CDR2 (germline): MDHEN, SYDVKM. Unmatched junction bases numbered 22, after V lost 9 bases and J lost 0 bases. The CDR3 sequence is 19 residues long. DNA of the CDR3: TGTGCCAGTAGGACCACCCTAATCCGGGACAGTATAATGAACACTGAAGCTTTCTTT. Its protein is CASRTTLIRDSIMNTEAFF.

This rearrangement joins TRBV2 to TRBJ1-5, with D possibly matching TRBD1 (6 bases). The ends were cut back, 2 bases at V and 3 bases at J, with 11 bases in the middle. Germline CDR1 SNHLY, CDR2 FYNNEI. The CDR3 totals 15 residues. This chain's CDR3 is CASSERTDINQPQHF. The CDR3, as DNA: TGTGCCAGCAGTGAAAGGACAGACATCAATCAGCCCCAGCATTTT.